This is a list of T cell receptor beta chains from one sample in a study of T cell clonotyping in hematopoietic cell transplantation. The assay was immunoSEQ multiplex PCR, and TCRdb's table has in-frame clones only and misses some. This sample has some 50,000 clones, with roughly 85% found just once. Sequenced material: peripheral blood mononuclear cells, taken before stem cell transplant. Every receptor here comes from a man between 60 and 75 years old with myelodysplastic syndrome. Some clones in this sample may be carry-over from other donors' samples. The conserved cysteine and the conserved F or W are not part of the CDR3 here.

V | CDR3
TRBV7-3 | ASSRVPGTGELF
TRBV7-9 | ASSPGGQGWNQPQH
TRBV2 | ASALDTRSGANVLT
TRBV4-3 | ASSQGSGSVYEQY
TRBV28 | ASSPITGNEQY
TRBV9 | ASSGRDTNTIY
TRBV7-2 | ASSSTSGAPLSTDTQY
TRBV7-3 | ATRGAAATGYT
TRBV27 | ASSFPTGGPTYTGELF
TRBV7-9 | ASSPGTGGDTEAF
TRBV4-3 | ASSQDWARGEQF
TRBV27 | ASRSVAAKNIQY
TRBV4-3 | ASSQDIAHQETQY
TRBV4-3 | ASSHRRAYEQY
TRBV6-5 | ASRVWGSGNTIY
TRBV4-1 | ASSQLTESYEQY
TRBV4-3 | ASSKAAGGVEKLF
TRBV7-2 | ASSLARGGQETQY
TRBV5-1 | ASSLTGATSSYEQY
TRBV12-5 | AGRRTGFWHRGTQY
TRBV4-2 | ASSQGGRGVDTIY
TRBV7-8 | ASSRRDWAVSSYEQY
TRBV4-1 | ASSQDGGSTDTQY
TRBV19 | ASSRRQDTEAF
TRBV7-2 | ASRDRTRELF
TRBV11-3 | ASSRQTGRSPGELF
TRBV7-6 | TSSLRGSTDTQY
TRBV7-8 | ASSSDSYNEQF